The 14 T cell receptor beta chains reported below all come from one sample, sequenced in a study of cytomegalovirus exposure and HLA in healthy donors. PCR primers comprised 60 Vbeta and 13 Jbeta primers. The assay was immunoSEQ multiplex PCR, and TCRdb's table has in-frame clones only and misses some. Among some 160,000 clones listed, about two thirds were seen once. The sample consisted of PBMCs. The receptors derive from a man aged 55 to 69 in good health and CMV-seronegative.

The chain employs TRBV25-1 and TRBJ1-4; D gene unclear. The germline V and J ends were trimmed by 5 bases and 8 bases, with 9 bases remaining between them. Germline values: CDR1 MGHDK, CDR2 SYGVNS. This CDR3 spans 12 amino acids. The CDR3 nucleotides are TGTGCCAGCAGTAGGAGTCAGGAAAAACTGTTTTTT. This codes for CASSRSQEKLFF.

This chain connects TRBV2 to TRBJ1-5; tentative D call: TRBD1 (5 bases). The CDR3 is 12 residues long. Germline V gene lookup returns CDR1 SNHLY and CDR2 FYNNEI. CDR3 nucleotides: TGTGTAGGTGGGGGGGAAGCACAGCCCCAGCATTTT. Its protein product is CVGGGEAQPQHF.

CDR3 nucleotides: TGTGCCAGTAGTACGGACAGGGACGATGGCTACACCTTC. This translates into CASSTDRDDGYTF. The V call is TRBV19, the J call TRBJ1-2, with TRBD1 matching 8 bases. CDR3 length equals 13 residues. CDR1 and CDR2 from the germline V gene are LNHDA and SQIVND (reference sequence). The ends lost 4 bases at V and 6 bases at J; junction bases unmatched: 4.

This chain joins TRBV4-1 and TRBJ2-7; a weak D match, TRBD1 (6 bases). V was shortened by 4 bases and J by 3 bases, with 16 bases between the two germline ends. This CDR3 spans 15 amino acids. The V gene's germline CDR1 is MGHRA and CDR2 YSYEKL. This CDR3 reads CASSLTRDINYEQYF. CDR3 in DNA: TGCGCCAGCAGCCTAACACGGGACATAAACTACGAGCAGTACTTC.

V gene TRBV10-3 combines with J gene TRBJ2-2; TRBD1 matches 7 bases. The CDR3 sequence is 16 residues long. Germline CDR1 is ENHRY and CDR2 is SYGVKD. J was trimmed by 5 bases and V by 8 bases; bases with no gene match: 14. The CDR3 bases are TGTGCCATCGGCATCCCCGGGACAGAAATAACCGGGGAGCTGTTTTTT. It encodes CAIGIPGTEITGELFF.

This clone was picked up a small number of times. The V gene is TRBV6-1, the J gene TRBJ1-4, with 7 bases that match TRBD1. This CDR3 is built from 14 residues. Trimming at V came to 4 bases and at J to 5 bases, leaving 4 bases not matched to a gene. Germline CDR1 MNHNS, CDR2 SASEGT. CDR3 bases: TGTGCCAGCAGTGCCTCACAGGGGAATGAAAAACTGTTTTTT. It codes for CASSASQGNEKLFF.

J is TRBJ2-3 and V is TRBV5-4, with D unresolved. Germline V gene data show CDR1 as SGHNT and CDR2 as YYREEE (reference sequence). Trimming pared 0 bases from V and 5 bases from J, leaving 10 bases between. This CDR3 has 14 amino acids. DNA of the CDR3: TGTGCCAGCAGCTTGGCAGGCGCTGGAGATACGCAGTATTTT. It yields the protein CASSLAGAGDTQYF.

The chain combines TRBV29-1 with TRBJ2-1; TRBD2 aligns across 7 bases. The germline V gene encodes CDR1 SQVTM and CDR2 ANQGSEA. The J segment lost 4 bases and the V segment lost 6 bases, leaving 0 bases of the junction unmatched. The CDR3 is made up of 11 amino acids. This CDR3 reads CSVRGYNEQFF. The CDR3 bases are TGCAGCGTGCGGGGGTACAATGAGCAGTTCTTC.

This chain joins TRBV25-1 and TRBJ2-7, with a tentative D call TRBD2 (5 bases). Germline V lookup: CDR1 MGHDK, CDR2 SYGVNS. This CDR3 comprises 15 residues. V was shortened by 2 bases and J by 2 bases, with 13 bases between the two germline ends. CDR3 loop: CASSEAGLVTYEQYF. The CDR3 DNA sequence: TGTGCCAGCAGTGAAGCGGGCTTAGTTACCTACGAGCAGTACTTC.

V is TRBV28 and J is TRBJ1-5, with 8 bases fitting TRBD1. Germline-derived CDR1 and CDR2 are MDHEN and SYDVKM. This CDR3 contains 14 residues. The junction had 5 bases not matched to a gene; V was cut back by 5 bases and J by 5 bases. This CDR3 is CASSPGGQYQPQHF. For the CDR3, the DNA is TGTGCCAGCAGTCCAGGGGGCCAATATCAGCCCCAGCATTTT.

CDR3 DNA sequence: TGTGCCAGCAGTTACTCGACCGGAGCGTACGAAGCTTTCTTT. Its translation: CASSYSTGAYEAFF. The V call is TRBV6-5, the J call TRBJ1-1; no definite D call. The V and J ends lost 0 bases and 8 bases respectively, with 13 bases between them. This CDR3 region has 14 residues. The germline V gene has CDR1 MNHEY and CDR2 SVGAGI.

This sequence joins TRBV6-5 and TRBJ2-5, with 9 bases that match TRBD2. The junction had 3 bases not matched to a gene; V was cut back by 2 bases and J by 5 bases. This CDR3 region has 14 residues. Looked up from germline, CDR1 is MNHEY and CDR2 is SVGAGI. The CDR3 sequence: CASSYAGGWETQYF. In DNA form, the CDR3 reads TGTGCCAGCAGTTACGCGGGAGGGTGGGAGACCCAGTACTTC.

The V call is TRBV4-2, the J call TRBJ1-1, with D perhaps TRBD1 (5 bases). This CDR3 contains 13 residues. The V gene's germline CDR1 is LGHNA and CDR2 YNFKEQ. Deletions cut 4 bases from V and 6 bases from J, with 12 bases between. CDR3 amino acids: CASSPRAGSEAFF. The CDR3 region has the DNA TGTGCCAGCAGCCCCAGGGCAGGGTCTGAAGCTTTCTTT.

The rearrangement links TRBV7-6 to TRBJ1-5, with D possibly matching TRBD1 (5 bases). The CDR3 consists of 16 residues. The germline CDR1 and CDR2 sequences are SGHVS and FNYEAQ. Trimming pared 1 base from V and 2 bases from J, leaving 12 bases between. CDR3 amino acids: CASSLGVRGGNQPQHF. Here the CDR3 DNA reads TGTGCCAGCAGCTTAGGGGTCCGGGGGGGCAATCAGCCCCAGCATTTT. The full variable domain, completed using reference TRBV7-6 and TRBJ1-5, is GAGVSQSPRYKVTKRGQDVALRCDPISGHVSLYWYRQALGQGPEFLTYFNYEAQQDKSGLPNDRFSAERPEGSISTLTIQRTEQRDSAMYRCASSLGVRGGNQPQHFGDGTRLSIL.